The 11 T cell receptor beta chains below come from one sample, sequenced in a study of response to subunit inactivated influenza vaccine. In TCRdb, the RT-PCR reads were re-called with MiXCR into one record per CDR3 protein. The sample lists 650,000 to 800,000 distinct CDR3 sequences; about 18% were seen once. The specimen comprised PBMCs from blood, sampled approximately 5 days after vaccination. Every receptor here comes from a man aged 45-65 years who received an inactivated influenza vaccine.

The V and J genes are TRBV7-9 and TRBJ1-4; unclear D gene. CDR1 is SEHNR and CDR2 is FQNEAQ in the germline V gene (reference sequence). The length of the CDR3 is 13 residues. V gave up 5 bases and J gave up 4 bases, with 8 bases separating them. The CDR3 sequence is CASSAGSNEKLFF. The CDR3 bases are TGTGCCAGCAGCGCGGGCAGTAATGAAAAACTGTTTTTT.

The chain joins TRBV5-5 to TRBJ1-3; D uncertain. V dropped 0 bases and J dropped 0 bases, with 7 bases sitting between them. Germline CDR1 reads SGHKS; CDR2 reads YYEKEE (reference sequence). CDR3 length: 15 residues. As DNA, the CDR3 is TGTGCCAGCAGCTTGGTTGCTTACTCTGGAAACACCATATATTTT. Encoded protein: CASSLVAYSGNTIYF.

This clonotype was found a few times. The gene calls are TRBV29-1 and TRBJ2-3; no firm D call. The length of the CDR3 is 12 residues. Germline CDR1 SQVTM, CDR2 ANQGSEA. V lost 1 base and J lost 6, with 8 bases in between. CDR3 DNA: TGCAGCGTTGAAGTCTCCGGTGATACGCAGTATTTT. Protein sequence: CSVEVSGDTQYF.

Ten or more counts support this clonotype. The chain recombines TRBV7-2 with TRBJ2-3, with D perhaps matching TRBD1 or TRBD2 (5 bases each). V lost 0 bases and J lost 2, with 6 bases in between. The CDR3 is 14 amino acids. In germline, CDR1 is SGHTA, CDR2 FQGNSA. This chain's CDR3 is CASSLAGTTDTQYF. The CDR3, as DNA: TGTGCCAGCAGCTTAGCGGGGACCACAGATACGCAGTATTTT.

In this sample, this clonotype turned up a few times. V and J are TRBV24-1 and TRBJ1-6; D remains unclear. The CDR3 spans 9 residues. V gave up 6 bases and J gave up 11 bases, with 1 base separating them. Germline values: CDR1 KGHDR, CDR2 SFDVKD. The CDR3 loop reads CATSPPLHF. Written as DNA, the CDR3 is TGTGCCACCAGTCCACCCCTCCACTTT.

This clonotype was found many times. V usage is TRBV4-3 and J usage is TRBJ2-7; D may be TRBD1 (5 bases). This CDR3 spans 13 amino acids. CDR1 LGHNA and CDR2 YSLEER come from the germline V gene. The V end lost 0 bases, the J end lost 7 bases, and 10 bases lay between the germline ends. CDR3 bases: TGCGCCAGCAGCCAAGAAGTCAGGGTGGAGCAGTACTTC. This sequence encodes CASSQEVRVEQYF.

The rearrangement links TRBV7-9 to TRBJ1-1; D uncertain. In germline, CDR1 is SEHNR, CDR2 FQNEAQ (reference sequence). The V and J ends lost 3 bases and 2 bases respectively, with 16 bases between them. The CDR3 totals 16 residues. The CDR3 sequence: CASSFPFGQANTEAFF. Written as DNA, the CDR3 is TGTGCCAGCAGCTTCCCATTCGGGCAGGCTAACACTGAAGCTTTCTTT.

The gene calls are TRBV7-2 and TRBJ1-1; no clear D. Germline CDR1 is SGHTA and CDR2 is FQGNSA. The CDR3 is 15 residues long. The V gene lost 3 bases and the J gene lost 7 bases, with 18 bases spanning the gap. This CDR3 is CASSFQLGVPVEAFF. The DNA of the CDR3 is TGTGCCAGCAGCTTTCAATTGGGCGTTCCAGTTGAAGCTTTCTTT.

DNA of the CDR3: TGCAGCGTTGAAGAAGGGAGGGGTGATGAAAAACTGTTTTTT. Translating gives CSVEEGRGDEKLFF. The V and J genes are TRBV29-1 and TRBJ1-4, with TRBD1 as a possible D gene (5 bases). Germline values: CDR1 SQVTM, CDR2 ANQGSEA. V was pared by 0 bases and J by 6 bases, with 11 bases between. This CDR3 is 14 amino acids long.

The V gene is TRBV20-1, the J gene TRBJ2-1; 8 positions match TRBD2. This CDR3 region has 15 residues. V was clipped by 0 bases and J by 9 bases; unmatched bases: 10. Germline CDR1 is DFQATT and CDR2 is SNEGSKA (reference sequence). The CDR3 nucleotides are TGCAGTGCTAGAGATCGTGGTGGTAGCGGGGCTGAGCAGTTCTTC. It translates to CSARDRGGSGAEQFF.

V and J are TRBV6-2 or TRBV6-3 and TRBJ1-5; 7 bases are a match to TRBD1. The germline CDR1 and CDR2 sequences are MNHEY and SVGEGT. The CDR3 extends over 15 amino acids. Unmatched junction bases numbered 11, after V lost 6 bases and J lost 6 bases. This CDR3 reads CASRFQGGRAQPQHF. DNA for the CDR3: TGTGCCAGCAGATTCCAGGGGGGAAGGGCTCAGCCCCAGCATTTT.